The T cell receptor (beta chain) under discussion was sequenced for a study of post-analysis software for immune sequencing data. Notes on this clonotype: The antigen remains unidentified.

Findings and limits, study-wide: The study found TRBV5-6, TRBV5-1 and TRBV20-1 among roughly 5 TRBV segments more frequent in patients than controls.

This CDR3 has 13 residues. The germline V gene has CDR1 SQVTM and CDR2 ANQGSEA. V was clipped by 4 bases and J by 4 bases, with 13 bases between them. Prepared libraries of TCR beta cDNA carried unique molecular identifiers. TCRdb reprocessed the PCR reads with MiXCR, giving one entry per CDR3 protein. The sample has around 440,000 distinct CDR3 sequences, 40% to 55% seen once. Specimen: blood. J is TRBJ2-5 and V is TRBV29-1; tentatively, D is TRBD1 or TRBD2 (5 bases each). This sequence was found in a girl aged 10-17 years with multiple sclerosis. In nucleotides, the CDR3 is TGCAGCGTTGTTGGGACCAACGGAGAGACCCAGTACTTC. It encodes CSVVGTNGETQYF.